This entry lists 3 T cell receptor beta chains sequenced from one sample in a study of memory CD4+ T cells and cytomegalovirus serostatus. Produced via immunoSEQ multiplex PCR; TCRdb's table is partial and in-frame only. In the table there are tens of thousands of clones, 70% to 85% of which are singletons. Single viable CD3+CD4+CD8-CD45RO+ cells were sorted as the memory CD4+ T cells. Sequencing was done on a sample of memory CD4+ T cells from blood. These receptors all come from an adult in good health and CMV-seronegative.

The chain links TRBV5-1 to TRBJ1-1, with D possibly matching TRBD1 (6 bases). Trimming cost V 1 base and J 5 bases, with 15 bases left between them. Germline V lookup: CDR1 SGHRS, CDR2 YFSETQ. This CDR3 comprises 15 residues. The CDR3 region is CASSLMGAGNTEAFF. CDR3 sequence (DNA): TGCGCCAGCAGCTTGATGGGGGCCGGTAATACTGAAGCTTTCTTT. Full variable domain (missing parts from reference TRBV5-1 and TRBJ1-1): KAGVTQTPRYLIKTRGQQVTLSCSPISGHRSVSWYQQTPGQGLQFLFEYFSETQRNKGNFPGRFSGRQFSNSRSEMNVSTLELGDSALYLCASSLMGAGNTEAFFGQGTRLTVV.

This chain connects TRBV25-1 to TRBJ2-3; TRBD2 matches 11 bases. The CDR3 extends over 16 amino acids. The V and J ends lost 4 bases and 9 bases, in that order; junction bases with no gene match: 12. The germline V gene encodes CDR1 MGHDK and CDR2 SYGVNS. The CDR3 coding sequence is TGTGCCAGCAGTGTAAAACTAGCGGGGGCGACTATAACGCAGTATTTT. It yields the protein CASSVKLAGATITQYF.

CDR3 in amino acids: CASSFGGEETQYF. In DNA form, the CDR3 reads TGTGCCAGCAGCTTTGGGGGAGAAGAGACCCAGTACTTC. The chain joins TRBV7-2 to TRBJ2-5; TRBD1 or TRBD2 may be the D gene (5 bases each). Trimming shortened V by 3 bases and J by 3 bases, and 8 bases separated the two germline ends. The CDR3 contains 13 residues. Germline-derived CDR1 and CDR2 are SGHTA and FQGNSA.